What follows are 20 T cell receptor beta chains derived from one specimen sequenced in a study of identical twins (dated by TCRdb to 2016 to 2017). Libraries came from 5' RACE. Instrument used: Illumina HiSeq 2000. TCRdb trimmed public reads at Q25 via fastp, called clones via MiXCR and kept in-frame beta chains. Each entry is one CDR3 protein sequence, shown with its most common DNA and genes. The sample contains nearly 900,000 distinct CDR3 sequences, approximately 13% of them found a single time. The top ten clonotypes cover under 2% of the sample. Separately, the same data were catalogued under a study of yellow fever vaccine responses in identical twins.

The source material was PBMCs. All receptors come from a woman aged 18-29 years in good health.

This clonotype was recorded at least ten times. Here the CDR3 DNA reads TGTGCCAGCAGTCCCAGCCTCGGACAGCCGCCCAGCAATGAGCAGTTCTTC. Protein: CASSPSLGQPPSNEQFF. The V gene is TRBV12-3 or TRBV12-4, the J gene TRBJ2-1, with D possibly matching TRBD1 (6 bases). With 5 bases removed from V and 6 bases from J, the gap between germline ends came to 23 bases. The CDR3 is 17 amino acids.

This clonotype was counted only a few times. The chain uses TRBV7-9 and TRBJ1-4; D is uncertain. This CDR3 is built from 15 residues. The germline V gene has CDR1 SEHNR and CDR2 FQNEAQ (reference sequence). V dropped 8 bases and J dropped 0 bases, with 13 bases sitting between them. The CDR3 nucleotides read TGTGCCAGCGCCGGCAGCTATACAACTAATGAAAAACTGTTTTTT. Encoded protein: CASAGSYTTNEKLFF. Full variable domain (missing parts from reference TRBV7-9 and TRBJ1-4): DTGVSQNPRHKITKRGQNVTFRCDPISEHNRLYWYRQTLGQGPEFLTYFQNEAQLEKSRLLSDRFSAERPKGSFSTLEIQRTEQGDSAMYLCASAGSYTTNEKLFFGSGTQLSVL.

The CDR3 DNA reads TGTGCCAGCAGTTTGATTGGTGGTTCACCCCTCCACTTT. Its translation: CASSLIGGSPLHF. The J gene is TRBJ1-6, the V gene TRBV12-3 or TRBV12-4; D remains unclear. Trimming pared 3 bases from V and 9 bases from J, leaving 9 bases between. This CDR3 spans 13 amino acids.

This clonotype was counted a few times. V usage is TRBV6-2 or TRBV6-3 and J usage is TRBJ2-5; 12 bases are shared with TRBD2. Trimming cost V 6 bases and J 5 bases; bases outside gene matches: 4. Germline-derived CDR1 and CDR2 are MNHEY and SVGEGT. The CDR3 is 14 amino acids. The DNA for the CDR3 is TGTGCCAGCAGACTAGCGGGAGGCTGGGAGACCCAGTACTTC. Residues: CASRLAGGWETQYF.

The chain links TRBV11-1 to TRBJ2-2; 11 bases line up with TRBD2. This CDR3 contains 21 residues. After removal of 5 bases from V and 2 bases from J, the junction contained 19 bases not matched to a gene. Germline V gene sequence: CDR1 SGHAT, CDR2 FQDESV (reference sequence). Here the CDR3 reads CASSQNPSPSGRPLNTGELFF. CDR3 in DNA: TGTGCCAGCAGCCAAAACCCCTCCCCTAGCGGGAGGCCCTTAAACACCGGGGAGCTGTTTTTT.

The V gene is TRBV6-1, the J gene TRBJ1-1; possible D gene TRBD1, 6 bases. The germline V and J ends were trimmed by 6 bases and 1 base, with 12 bases remaining between them. Germline values: CDR1 MNHNS, CDR2 SASEGT. The CDR3 covers 14 residues. CDR3 protein: CASRKLQGNTEAFF. CDR3 DNA: TGTGCCAGCAGAAAGCTACAGGGGAACACTGAAGCTTTCTTT.

This clonotype has just a few counts. V is TRBV24-1 and J is TRBJ2-3; the D is unclear. CDR1 is KGHDR and CDR2 is SFDVKD in the germline V gene. The CDR3 totals 12 residues. The ends were cut back, 7 bases at V and 2 bases at J, with 6 bases in the middle. CDR3 amino acids: CATRAPTDTQYF. CDR3 coding DNA: TGTGCCACCAGGGCCCCCACAGATACGCAGTATTTT.

The chain combines TRBV28 with TRBJ2-1, with D perhaps TRBD2 (6 bases). The CDR3 runs 18 residues. V shed 6 bases and J shed 8 bases, with 29 bases lying between them. Germline-derived CDR1 and CDR2 are MDHEN and SYDVKM. In nucleotides, the CDR3 is TGTGCCAGCAGCCGTCTCGATTTAAAGACTAGTAGGTTCTATGAGCAGTTCTTC. Translation: CASSRLDLKTSRFYEQFF.

This clonotype was seen once. A read error may produce the germline difference seen at one junction end. V and J are TRBV20-1 and TRBJ2-1; unclear D gene. CDR3 size: 15 residues. Germline loops: CDR1 DFQATT, CDR2 SNEGSKA (reference sequence). CDR3 residues: CSARDFKGISNERFF. In nucleotides, the CDR3 is TGCAGTGCTAGAGATTTTAAAGGTATATCCAATGAGCGGTTCTTC.

This chain connects TRBV6-5 to TRBJ2-1; D is perhaps TRBD1 or TRBD2 (5 bases each). Germline values: CDR1 MNHEY, CDR2 SVGAGI. V shed 6 bases and J shed 5 bases, with 8 bases lying between them. The CDR3 totals 12 residues. The CDR3 loop is CASSPGHNEQFF. The CDR3 nucleotides read TGTGCCAGCAGCCCGGGACACAATGAGCAGTTCTTC.

The J gene is TRBJ2-3, the V gene TRBV5-1; D call uncertain. CDR1 and CDR2 (germline): SGHRS, YFSETQ. V was pared by 4 bases and J by 4 bases, with 10 bases between. This CDR3 spans 13 amino acids. CDR3: CASSPNQADTQYF. The CDR3 nucleotides are TGCGCCAGCAGCCCGAACCAAGCAGATACGCAGTATTTT.

CDR3 protein: CASSQDHIAGGPGGELFF. DNA of the CDR3: TGTGCCAGCAGCCAAGATCATATAGCGGGGGGGCCGGGCGGGGAGCTGTTTTTT. The rearrangement uses TRBV4-2 and TRBJ2-2, with 11 bases that match TRBD2. The V gene's germline CDR1 is LGHNA and CDR2 YNFKEQ. After removal of 0 bases from V and 7 bases from J, the junction contained 10 bases not matched to a gene. The CDR3 has 18 residues.

The rearrangement joins TRBV24-1 to TRBJ2-1; D might be TRBD1 (5 bases). Germline lookup yields CDR1 KGHDR and CDR2 SFDVKD. Between the trimmed V and J ends, which lost 9 bases and 8 bases, there was a span of 16 bases. The CDR3 covers 13 residues. CDR3 nucleotide sequence: TGTGCCACCGCTTCAGCAGTGGGGCATGAGCAGTTCTTC. Protein product: CATASAVGHEQFF.

V gene TRBV6-5 combines with J gene TRBJ2-7; 14 positions match TRBD2. CDR1 and CDR2 from the germline V gene are MNHEY and SVGAGI. CDR3 length: 18 residues. V lost 4 bases, J lost 2 bases, and 10 bases stayed unmatched. CDR3 sequence reads: CASSSNLRTSGRTYEQYF. CDR3 coding DNA: TGTGCCAGCAGTTCGAACCTAAGGACTAGCGGGAGGACCTACGAGCAGTACTTC.

The chain has TRBV12-3 or TRBV12-4 and TRBJ2-7; TRBD2 might be the D (6 bases). Trimming removed 7 bases at V and 4 bases at J, with 17 bases between. This CDR3 is 14 amino acids long. The chain's CDR3 is CASNPQGGLYEQYV. The CDR3 region has the DNA TGTGCCAGCAACCCTCAGGGAGGTCTTTACGAGCAGTACGTC.

V is TRBV5-1 and J is TRBJ2-1; tentative D call: TRBD1 (6 bases). Germline V gene sequence: CDR1 SGHRS, CDR2 YFSETQ. The CDR3 extends over 15 amino acids. Trimming took off 2 bases at V and 3 bases at J, with 12 bases between the two ends. CDR3 coding DNA: TGCGCCAGCAGCTTAGGACAGAGCTTCTACAATGAGCAGTTCTTC. Amino acids: CASSLGQSFYNEQFF.

This clonotype was counted a few times. This chain uses TRBV7-3 with TRBJ2-7; D possibly uses TRBD1 or TRBD2 (7 bases each). The CDR3 length is 14 residues. V was shortened by 5 bases and J by 2 bases, with 13 bases between the two germline ends. Looked up from germline, CDR1 is SGHTA and CDR2 is FQGTGA. CDR3 loop: CASSQGGTAYEQYF. The CDR3 coding sequence is TGTGCCAGCAGCCAGGGGGGGACAGCCTACGAGCAGTACTTC. Combining the CDR3 with reference TRBV7-3 and TRBJ2-7 gives the whole variable domain GAGVSQTPSNKVTEKGKYVELRCDPISGHTALYWYRQSLGQGPEFLIYFQGTGAADDSGLPNDRFFAVRPEGSVSTLKIQRTERGDSAVYLCASSQGGTAYEQYFGPGTRLTVT.

The table lists this clonotype with a few counts. The rearrangement uses TRBV2 and TRBJ1-1, with 8 bases matching TRBD1. CDR3 length: 15 residues. In germline, CDR1 is SNHLY, CDR2 FYNNEI. V shed 6 bases, J shed 1 base, and the junction held 7 bases outside the gene matches. The chain's CDR3 is CASRVDRGQNTEAFF. The CDR3 nucleotides are TGTGCCAGCAGAGTAGACAGGGGACAGAACACTGAAGCTTTCTTT.

This clonotype was seen a handful of times. The V and J genes are TRBV6-1 and TRBJ2-1; D may be TRBD2 (6 bases). Germline CDR1 and CDR2: MNHNS and SASEGT. The V end lost 6 bases, the J end lost 7 bases, and 19 bases lay between the germline ends. This CDR3 is 15 amino acids long. The CDR3 sequence: CASSDIIGRGNEQFF. For the CDR3, the DNA is TGTGCCAGCAGCGACATAATAGGTCGGGGGAATGAGCAGTTCTTC.

This sequence joins TRBV7-9 and TRBJ2-7; D unresolved. CDR3 length: 15 amino acids. Germline assignment: CDR1 SEHNR and CDR2 FQNEAQ (reference sequence). The V end was cut by 5 bases, the J end by 0 bases, with 14 bases between. CDR3 in DNA: TGTGCCAGCAGCCCAAGTGGGATCAGCTCCTACGAGCAGTACTTC. This gives the protein CASSPSGISSYEQYF. Complete variable domain (other parts from reference TRBV7-9 and TRBJ2-7): DTGVSQNPRHKITKRGQNVTFRCDPISEHNRLYWYRQTLGQGPEFLTYFQNEAQLEKSRLLSDRFSAERPKGSFSTLEIQRTEQGDSAMYLCASSPSGISSYEQYFGPGTRLTVT.